The 9 T cell receptor beta chains in this list originate from one sample, sequenced in a study of shared clonotypes between healthy human individuals. Selected positively for CCR7 and CD45RO-negative, naive CD8 cells excluded terminally differentiated effector memory CD45RA+ cells. Sequencing used immunoSEQ multiplex PCR; TCRdb keeps in-frame clones, though not all of them. The sample lists about 800,000 clones; 95% to 97% were seen once. Sequencing was done on a sample of naive CD8+ T cells sorted from blood. These receptors were collected from a man aged 25 to 40 in good health.

The chain carries TRBV7-8 and TRBJ1-1, with 10 bases identical to TRBD1. V lost 4 bases and J lost 5; bases outside the gene matches: 13. Per germline, CDR1 SGHVS and CDR2 FQNEAQ. This CDR3 spans 17 amino acids. The CDR3 coding sequence is TGTGCCAGCAGCTACCGACCCCTTGACAGGGGGCCAACTGAAGCTTTCTTT. Protein sequence: CASSYRPLDRGPTEAFF.

The chain combines TRBV11-2 with TRBJ2-7; D is unclear. Per germline, CDR1 SGHAT and CDR2 FQNNGV. Trimming stripped 1 base from V and 2 bases from J, with 12 bases between. This CDR3 has 15 amino acids. Here the CDR3 reads CASSLGGNGAYEQYF. As DNA, the CDR3 is TGTGCCAGCAGCTTAGGGGGTAACGGCGCCTACGAGCAGTACTTC.

The rearrangement joins TRBV27 to TRBJ2-7; the D is unclear. V gave up 0 bases and J gave up 0 bases, with 12 bases separating them. Per the germline V gene, CDR1 is MNHEY and CDR2 is SMNVEV (reference sequence). The CDR3 has 16 amino acids. The CDR3 region has the DNA TGTGCCAGCAGTTTATCATGGGCAGGTCTCTCCTACGAGCAGTACTTC. Its protein is CASSLSWAGLSYEQYF.

V usage is TRBV7-9 and J usage is TRBJ1-5; TRBD1 matches at 8 bases. The CDR3 is 17 amino acids. Germline-derived CDR1 and CDR2 are SEHNR and FQNEAQ (reference sequence). V lost 5 bases to trimming and J lost 3 bases; unmatched junction nucleotides: 12. DNA of the CDR3: TGTGCCAGCAGCCCTGCCTTGACAGGGGTAGTCAATCAGCCCCAGCATTTT. Translating it yields CASSPALTGVVNQPQHF.

The chain joins TRBV7-2 to TRBJ1-2, with TRBD1 matching 8 bases. With 1 base clipped from V and 2 bases from J, the junction kept 3 bases outside the gene matches. Germline loops: CDR1 SGHTA, CDR2 FQGNSA. The CDR3 has 15 residues. The CDR3 sequence is CASSLVQGANYGYTF. The CDR3 nucleotides are TGTGCCAGCAGCTTAGTTCAGGGGGCGAACTATGGCTACACCTTC.

This chain uses TRBV2 with TRBJ2-7; the match to TRBD2 covers 11 bases. After removal of 3 bases from V and 7 bases from J, the junction contained 11 bases not matched to a gene. The CDR3 extends over 16 amino acids. In germline, CDR1 is SNHLY, CDR2 FYNNEI. The CDR3 DNA reads TGTGCCAGCAGTGAGAGGTCGGCTAGCGGGAGGCAGGAGCAGTACTTC. It is translated as CASSERSASGRQEQYF.

The chain links TRBV23-1 to TRBJ2-4; 10 bases match TRBD1. TRBV23-1 is classed as an ORF, of uncertain function. With 3 bases clipped from V and 1 base from J, the junction kept 9 bases outside the gene matches. The CDR3 runs to 18 residues. CDR3 sequence: CASSHILRDRGAKNIQYF. CDR3 DNA: TGCGCCAGCAGTCACATACTCCGGGACAGGGGTGCCAAAAACATTCAGTACTTC.

This clone appeared once. The chain has TRBV5-6 and TRBJ2-1, with a weak D call TRBD2 (6 bases). Germline CDR1 is SGHDT and CDR2 is YYEEEE. The V end lost 1 base, the J end lost 4 bases, and 12 bases lay between the germline ends. This CDR3 spans 15 amino acids. CDR3 DNA sequence: TGTGCCAGCAGCTTGAGACTAGGTCTATACAATGAGCAGTTCTTC. The encoded protein is CASSLRLGLYNEQFF.

DNA for the CDR3: TGTGCCAGCACCTTGGAGGGTTACGGCTACACCTTC. Its protein is CASTLEGYGYTF. The rearrangement uses TRBV28 and TRBJ1-2; D uncertain. The CDR3 has 12 amino acids. Germline-derived CDR1 and CDR2 are MDHEN and SYDVKM. Deletions cut 7 bases from V and 8 bases from J, with 14 bases between.